This TCR beta chain was observed in a study of radiotherapy plus CTLA-4 blockade in lung cancer. Sequenced by immunoSEQ multiplex PCR; TCRdb stores in-frame clones only, minus some. Of over 60,000 clones listed, 70% to 90% are singletons. The V and J ends lost 6 bases and 7 bases, in that order; junction bases with no gene match: 9. Per the germline V gene, CDR1 is LNHDA and CDR2 is SQIVND (reference sequence). The CDR3 consists of 15 residues. Material: peripheral blood, obtained from a patient treated with radiotherapy plus ipilimumab. The V call is TRBV19, the J call TRBJ2-2, with 9 nucleotides matching TRBD2. This clonotype originated in a human donor with non-small cell lung cancer who had stable disease on radiotherapy plus ipilimumab. CDR3 nucleotide sequence: TGTGCCAGTAGGGACGGCGGGAGGGCAGGCGGGGAGCTGTTTTTT. It specifies CASRDGGRAGGELFF.